Each of the 22 T cell receptor beta chains below was sequenced from the same sample in a study of shared clonotypes between healthy human individuals. Sequencing was performed with immunoSEQ multiplex PCR; in TCRdb, only in-frame clones are kept and a portion is missing. The sample includes approximately 2.5 million clones, more than 80% of them seen just once. Sequencing was done on a sample of naive CD4+ T cells sorted from blood. Subset reported: CD45RA+ positively selected. The source of these receptors is a man younger than 35 in good health.

This chain connects TRBV28 to TRBJ1-3; 7 positions match TRBD1. The V segment lost 10 bases and the J segment 2 bases; nucleotides outside the gene matches: 5. The CDR3 extends over 13 amino acids. Germline assignment: CDR1 MDHEN and CDR2 SYDVKM. CDR3 residues: CATRQGPGNTIYF. The CDR3 DNA reads as TGTGCCACCCGACAGGGCCCTGGAAACACCATATATTTT.

This clone was seen a handful of times. The rearrangement joins TRBV2 to TRBJ1-2, with D unclear. Per germline, CDR1 SNHLY and CDR2 FYNNEI. The CDR3 sequence is 12 residues long. V lost 6 bases and J 5 bases, leaving 10 bases between the germline ends. CDR3 in DNA: TGTGCCAGCAGCCTATCCCCGTATGGCTACACCTTC. Translating it yields CASSLSPYGYTF.

In its sample, this clone was seen once. The chain has TRBV11-3 and TRBJ2-3; D gene uncertain. The germline gives CDR1 SGHNT, CDR2 YENEEA. This CDR3 is built from 13 residues. The V and J ends lost 1 base and 11 bases respectively, with 13 bases between them. The CDR3 protein is CASSLVPAGEQYF. CDR3 sequence (DNA): TGTGCCAGCAGCTTAGTCCCCGCCGGTGAGCAGTATTTT.

V is TRBV28 and J is TRBJ2-3, with unresolved D. Germline values: CDR1 MDHEN, CDR2 SYDVKM. The CDR3 contains 13 residues. The V end lost 10 bases, the J end lost 5 bases, and 16 bases lay between the germline ends. The CDR3 loop is CATETTVGDTQYF. The CDR3 DNA sequence: TGTGCCACGGAGACAACCGTGGGAGATACGCAGTATTTT.

The chain is built from TRBV4-3 and TRBJ2-1; D not certain. There are 14 residues in the CDR3. Trimming took 0 bases from V and 6 from J, leaving 9 bases between them. Germline-derived CDR1 and CDR2 are LGHNA and YSLEER. The CDR3: CASSQDITSNEQFF. DNA of the CDR3: TGCGCCAGCAGCCAAGATATTACGAGCAATGAGCAGTTCTTC.

A note on this clone: The sample holds other DNA sequences that translate to the same CDR3. V is TRBV4-3 and J is TRBJ2-7; no clear D gene. This CDR3 contains 12 residues. Germline V gene lookup returns CDR1 LGHNA and CDR2 YSLEER. The germline V and J ends were trimmed by 0 bases and 4 bases, with 4 bases remaining between them. In DNA form, the CDR3 reads TGCGCCAGCAGCCAAGAAGGGTACGAGCAGTACTTC. Its protein product is CASSQEGYEQYF.

The CDR3 is CASSLADPYYGYTF. DNA of the CDR3: TGCGCCAGCAGCTTGGCGGACCCTTACTATGGCTACACCTTC. The rearrangement uses TRBV5-1 and TRBJ1-2, with D uncertain. The length of the CDR3 is 14 residues. CDR1 is SGHRS and CDR2 is YFSETQ in the germline V gene. V was clipped by 0 bases and J by 3 bases, with 9 bases between them.

Note on this clone: Other DNA sequences from this sample encode an identical CDR3 as well. The genes are TRBV20-1 and TRBJ2-5, with a tentative D call TRBD2 (5 bases). The CDR3 sequence is 11 residues long. V shed 5 bases and J shed 4 bases, with 8 bases lying between them. In germline, CDR1 is DFQATT, CDR2 SNEGSKA (reference sequence). The CDR3 coding sequence is TGCAGTGCTCGTGCGGGAGAGACCCAGTACTTC. It encodes CSARAGETQYF.

CDR3: CASSPNSLNTDTQYF. CDR3 DNA sequence: TGTGCCAGTAGCCCTAACAGCTTAAACACAGATACGCAGTATTTT. The genes are TRBV19 and TRBJ2-3, with D unclear. The CDR3 sequence is 15 residues long. The germline gives CDR1 LNHDA, CDR2 SQIVND (reference sequence). V was trimmed by 6 bases and J by 2 bases, leaving 15 bases between them. The full variable domain, its missing parts supplied by reference TRBV19 and TRBJ2-3, is DGGITQSPKYLFRKEGQNVTLSCEQNLNHDAMYWYRQDPGQGLRLIYYSQIVNDFQKGDIAEGYSVSREKKESFPLTVTSAQKNPTAFYLCASSPNSLNTDTQYFGPGTRLTVL.

The chain uses TRBV10-3 and TRBJ1-2; 7 positions agree with TRBD1. The V gene's germline CDR1 is ENHRY and CDR2 SYGVKD. Unmatched junction bases numbered 8, after V lost 5 bases and J lost 8 bases. This CDR3 region has 13 residues. The CDR3 reads CAISPGGSGGYTF. The CDR3 DNA reads as TGTGCCATCAGTCCAGGGGGTTCGGGCGGCTACACCTTC.

This clone was counted a single time. The chain is built from TRBV5-1 and TRBJ1-1; the D is unclear. Trimming took off 0 bases at V and 0 bases at J, with 6 bases between the two ends. CDR3 size: 14 residues. Germline V gene lookup returns CDR1 SGHRS and CDR2 YFSETQ. This chain's CDR3 is CASSLAWMNTEAFF. In DNA, the CDR3 is TGCGCCAGCAGCTTGGCCTGGATGAACACTGAAGCTTTCTTT.

This chain connects TRBV2 to TRBJ1-5; D ambiguous. The CDR3 is 13 residues long. The germline V and J ends were trimmed by 4 bases and 4 bases, with 8 bases remaining between them. CDR1 and CDR2 from the germline V gene are SNHLY and FYNNEI. The CDR3 loop is CASSVYRNQPQHF. In nucleotides, the CDR3 is TGTGCCAGCAGTGTCTATAGAAATCAGCCCCAGCATTTT.

V and J are TRBV27 and TRBJ2-7, with 7 bases that match TRBD1. Unmatched junction bases numbered 10, after V lost 8 bases and J lost 0 bases. Germline-derived CDR1 and CDR2 are MNHEY and SMNVEV (reference sequence). The CDR3 is 15 residues long. The CDR3 coding sequence is TGTGCCAGCCGCTCCGACAGGGCAAGCTCCTACGAGCAGTACTTC. Translating gives CASRSDRASSYEQYF.

Regarding this clone: Mismatch with germline at one junction end may stem from a read error. The V gene is TRBV10-1, the J gene TRBJ1-6; unclear D gene. Germline V CDR1 and CDR2: WNHNN, SYGVQD (reference sequence). The CDR3 extends over 14 amino acids. The CDR3 protein is CASSGGSDNSPLHF. In DNA form, the CDR3 reads TGCGCCAGCAGTGGTGGCTCCGATAATTCACCCCTCCACTTT.

The chain links TRBV14 to TRBJ1-6; D uncertain. With 4 bases removed from V and 6 bases from J, the gap between germline ends came to 10 bases. The CDR3 is made up of 14 amino acids. Germline assignment: CDR1 SGHDN and CDR2 FVKESK. The CDR3 DNA follows: TGTGCCAGCAGCCTAACGGACCTTAATTCACCCCTCCACTTT. Amino acids: CASSLTDLNSPLHF.

The V and J genes are TRBV2 and TRBJ1-4; 7 nucleotides line up with TRBD1. Germline CDR1 reads SNHLY; CDR2 reads FYNNEI. The CDR3 length is 13 residues. J was trimmed by 8 bases and V by 8 bases; bases with no gene match: 8. The CDR3 region is CASGDRAWEKLFF. The CDR3 DNA reads TGTGCCAGCGGAGACAGGGCGTGGGAAAAACTGTTTTTT.

The chain employs TRBV7-9 and TRBJ1-2, with D tentatively TRBD1 (5 bases). CDR3 length: 14 residues. V shed 5 bases and J shed 2 bases, with 12 bases lying between them. Germline V gene sequence: CDR1 SEHNR, CDR2 FQNEAQ (reference sequence). The CDR3 DNA reads as TGTGCCAGCAGCAGAGGTACAGGAAACTATGGCTACACCTTC. It codes for CASSRGTGNYGYTF.

The J gene is TRBJ1-1, the V gene TRBV18, with 8 nucleotides matching TRBD1. Germline assignment: CDR1 KGHSH and CDR2 LQKENI. Germline trimming cut 1 base from V and 6 bases from J; bases unmatched to any gene: 7. The CDR3 consists of 15 residues. Here the CDR3 DNA reads TGTGCCAGCTCACCACTTCAGGGGGCATCGGCTGAAGCTTTCTTT. The encoded protein is CASSPLQGASAEAFF.

The chain links TRBV6-5 to TRBJ2-2, with a tentative D call TRBD1 (6 bases). CDR3 length: 16 residues. V shed 2 bases and J shed 8 bases, with 18 bases lying between them. Germline V gene data show CDR1 as MNHEY and CDR2 as SVGAGI. CDR3 sequence reads: CASSYTPGQLSGELFF. CDR3 DNA: TGTGCCAGCAGTTACACACCGGGACAACTTAGTGGGGAGCTGTTTTTT.

V usage is TRBV25-1 and J usage is TRBJ1-6; no clear D. The CDR3 is made up of 14 amino acids. Between the trimmed V and J ends, which lost 6 bases and 7 bases, there was a span of 13 bases. Germline V gene sequence: CDR1 MGHDK, CDR2 SYGVNS. The CDR3 DNA reads as TGTGCCAGCAGCCGGACCGTTGACAATTCACCCCTCCACTTT. As protein: CASSRTVDNSPLHF.

This clone was seen only once. The gene calls are TRBV7-9 and TRBJ2-5, with 8 bases fitting TRBD1. The tail of the sequence fits TRBJ2-7 better, so the J call may be wrong. CDR1 and CDR2 from the germline V gene are SEHNR and FQNEAQ (reference sequence). This CDR3 region has 15 residues. CDR3 sequence: CASSLVRGPSYEQYF. The CDR3 DNA reads TGTGCCAGCAGCTTGGTCAGGGGGCCCTCCTACGAGCAGTACTTC.

This clone was seen once. A junction end diverges from the germline sequence, so it may reflect a read error. The CDR3 coding sequence is TGCGCCAGCAGCTTGGACTTTGATGGACCCCCCTATTTT. This gives the protein CASSLDFDGPPYF. The chain carries TRBV5-1 and TRBJ1-5; no reliable D call. The CDR3 contains 13 residues. CDR1 and CDR2 (germline): SGHRS, YFSETQ. The entire variable domain, with the rest obtained from reference TRBV5-1 and TRBJ1-5, is as follows: KAGVTQTPRYLIKTRGQQVTLSCSPISGHRSVSWYQQTPGQGLQFLFEYFSETQRNKGNFPGRFSGRQFSNSRSEMNVSTLELGDSALYLCASSLDFDGPPYFGDGTRLSIL.